Listed here are 17 T cell receptor beta chains from one sample, sequenced in a study of T cell changes during pregnancy in multiple sclerosis. This table comes from immunoSEQ multiplex PCR, and its TCRdb copy is limited to in-frame clones, with some not included. The sample lists about 110,000 clones, 80% to 95% occurring once. The material sequenced was peripheral blood, taken in the third trimester of pregnancy. The receptor set was obtained from a female donor in good health, enrolled as a control in a pregnancy study.

The CDR3 DNA reads as TGTGCCAGCAGCTTAGGTTATGGCGGGGGCAGCACTGAAGCTTTCTTT. Translating gives CASSLGYGGGSTEAFF. The chain links TRBV11-2 to TRBJ1-1; possibly TRBD1 for D (6 bases). CDR3 size: 16 residues. Trimming removed 1 base at V and 4 bases at J, with 16 bases between. CDR1 is SGHAT, CDR2 FQNNGV, per germline.

The chain combines TRBV4-3 with TRBJ1-2; 7 bases are shared with TRBD1. CDR3 length equals 15 residues. The J segment lost 2 bases and the V segment lost 3 bases, leaving 6 bases of the junction unmatched. Germline CDR1 reads LGHNA; CDR2 reads YSLEER. This CDR3 reads CASSHSGQANYGYTF. The DNA for the CDR3 is TGCGCCAGCAGCCACAGCGGACAGGCCAACTATGGCTACACCTTC.

The genes are TRBV23-1 and TRBJ1-1; D remains ambiguous. TRBV23-1 is designated an ORF whose function remains uncertain. Between the trimmed V and J ends, which lost 2 bases and 4 bases, there was a span of 14 bases. The CDR3 totals 15 residues. CDR3 amino acids: CASSQEGGGLTEAFF. CDR3 coding DNA: TGCGCCAGCAGTCAAGAGGGAGGAGGGCTCACTGAAGCTTTCTTT.

The chain is built from TRBV5-1 and TRBJ1-2; D is uncertain. Germline CDR1 SGHRS, CDR2 YFSETQ. The CDR3 is 13 amino acids. V was shortened by 5 bases and J by 1 base, with 9 bases between the two germline ends. The CDR3 coding sequence is TGCGCCAGCAGTCAGGCCAATAACTATGGCTACACCTTC. Protein sequence: CASSQANNYGYTF.

This chain joins TRBV2 and TRBJ2-5, with 8 bases aligning to TRBD1. V shed 7 bases and J 5 bases; nucleotides not matched to a gene: 15. The CDR3 contains 16 residues. Germline values: CDR1 SNHLY, CDR2 FYNNEI. Here the CDR3 DNA reads TGTGCCAGCACCACCCCGCCGGACAGGGCGGCGGAGACCCAGTACTTC. It codes for CASTTPPDRAAETQYF.

V and J are TRBV7-9 and TRBJ1-2; D is undetermined. Germline V lookup: CDR1 SEHNR, CDR2 FQNEAQ (reference sequence). The CDR3 loop spans 14 amino acids. V dropped 1 base and J dropped 2 bases, with 8 bases sitting between them. The CDR3 DNA is TGTGCCAGCAGCTTAGATTCGGTCAACTATGGCTACACCTTC. It yields the protein CASSLDSVNYGYTF.

This chain uses TRBV30 with TRBJ1-1, with TRBD1 matching over 10 bases. CDR1 is GTSNPN, CDR2 SVGIG, per germline (reference sequence). The ends lost 4 bases at V and 6 bases at J; junction bases unmatched: 11. This CDR3 contains 15 residues. The DNA for the CDR3 is TGTGCCTGGATCCCGGGGGACAGGGGTAGGCCTGAAGCTTTCTTT. Translated, it gives CAWIPGDRGRPEAFF.

The gene calls are TRBV6-1 and TRBJ2-6, with D perhaps matching TRBD2 (6 bases). Looked up from germline, CDR1 is MNHNS and CDR2 is SASEGT. Trimming pared 3 bases from V and 0 bases from J, leaving 12 bases between. CDR3 length: 17 residues. CDR3 protein: CASSEMGGHSGANVLTF. CDR3 DNA: TGTGCCAGCAGTGAGATGGGAGGTCACTCTGGGGCCAACGTCCTGACTTTC.

The chain recombines TRBV9 with TRBJ2-7; 8 bases are a match to TRBD1. The CDR3 length is 15 residues. The germline CDR1 and CDR2 sequences are SGDLS and YYNGEE. Unmatched junction bases numbered 6, after V lost 2 bases and J lost 2 bases. The CDR3 region has the DNA TGTGCCAGCAGCGTGACCGGGACAGGACCCTACGAGCAGTACTTC. The encoded protein is CASSVTGTGPYEQYF.

The chain combines TRBV5-1 with TRBJ2-7; 8 bases map to TRBD2. After removal of 0 bases from V and 3 bases from J, the junction contained 2 bases not matched to a gene. Germline-derived CDR1 and CDR2 are SGHRS and YFSETQ. This CDR3 is 14 amino acids long. The CDR3 reads CASSLASGGYEQYF. CDR3 in DNA: TGCGCCAGCAGCTTGGCCAGCGGGGGCTACGAGCAGTACTTC.

The chain links TRBV7-2 to TRBJ2-1; 11 nucleotides agree with TRBD2. The germline gives CDR1 SGHTA, CDR2 FQGNSA. V dropped 5 bases and J dropped 7; count of bases not matched to a gene: 7. The length of the CDR3 is 15 residues. The CDR3 here is CASSAGLAAGNEQFF. CDR3 coding DNA: TGTGCCAGCAGCGCGGGACTAGCGGCGGGGAATGAGCAGTTCTTC.

This chain joins TRBV5-6 and TRBJ2-2, with 10 bases aligning to TRBD1. CDR1 is SGHDT, CDR2 YYEEEE, per germline. Unmatched junction bases numbered 2, after V lost 0 bases and J lost 6 bases. The CDR3 consists of 15 residues. The CDR3 loop is CASSLGQGAAGELFF. As DNA, the CDR3 is TGTGCCAGCAGCTTGGGACAGGGGGCGGCCGGGGAGCTGTTTTTT.

This clone was counted once. The rearrangement links TRBV27 to TRBJ1-2, with TRBD1 identical over 10 bases. The germline V gene encodes CDR1 MNHEY and CDR2 SMNVEV (reference sequence). CDR3 length: 19 amino acids. J gave up 1 base and V 0 bases, and 11 bases lay outside the gene matches. CDR3 nucleotide sequence: TGTGCCAGCAGTTTATCTGCGACAGGGGGCGCCGCCTTTAACTATGGCTACACCTTC. Translating it yields CASSLSATGGAAFNYGYTF.

This clone was detected only once. J is TRBJ2-4 and V is TRBV7-9, with D hard to call. Trimming took 1 base from V and 8 from J, leaving 3 bases between them. The CDR3 is 11 amino acids. Germline V CDR1 and CDR2: SEHNR, FQNEAQ (reference sequence). CDR3 nucleotide sequence: TGTGCCAGCAGCTTAGGAGACATTCAGTACTTC. Amino acid sequence: CASSLGDIQYF.

This chain connects TRBV4-2 to TRBJ1-3; perhaps TRBD1 as D (5 bases). The V and J ends lost 0 bases and 5 bases respectively, with 14 bases between them. Germline loops: CDR1 LGHNA, CDR2 YNFKEQ. The CDR3 loop spans 16 amino acids. The CDR3 bases are TGTGCCAGCAGCCAAGAGTTTGGGGCCGTACGAAACACCATATATTTT. Its translation is CASSQEFGAVRNTIYF.

This clone occurred once. The chain uses TRBV7-3 and TRBJ2-7; TRBD1 is a possible D gene (6 bases). Trimming left V 6 bases short and J 2 bases short, with 17 bases between. Germline lookup yields CDR1 SGHTA and CDR2 FQGTGA. This CDR3 region has 15 residues. The CDR3 loop is CASREQGIDPYEQYF. In DNA, the CDR3 is TGTGCCAGCAGAGAACAGGGAATTGACCCCTACGAGCAGTACTTC.

The rearrangement links TRBV5-1 to TRBJ1-4; D possibly corresponds to TRBD1 (6 bases). Germline V gene data show CDR1 as SGHRS and CDR2 as YFSETQ. This CDR3 spans 13 amino acids. V was clipped by 0 bases and J by 8 bases, with 8 bases between them. The CDR3 DNA sequence: TGCGCCAGCAGCTTGGAGGGGGAGGAAAAACTGTTTTTT. The encoded protein is CASSLEGEEKLFF. Full variable domain (rest looked up from reference TRBV5-1 and TRBJ1-4): KAGVTQTPRYLIKTRGQQVTLSCSPISGHRSVSWYQQTPGQGLQFLFEYFSETQRNKGNFPGRFSGRQFSNSRSEMNVSTLELGDSALYLCASSLEGEEKLFFGSGTQLSVL.